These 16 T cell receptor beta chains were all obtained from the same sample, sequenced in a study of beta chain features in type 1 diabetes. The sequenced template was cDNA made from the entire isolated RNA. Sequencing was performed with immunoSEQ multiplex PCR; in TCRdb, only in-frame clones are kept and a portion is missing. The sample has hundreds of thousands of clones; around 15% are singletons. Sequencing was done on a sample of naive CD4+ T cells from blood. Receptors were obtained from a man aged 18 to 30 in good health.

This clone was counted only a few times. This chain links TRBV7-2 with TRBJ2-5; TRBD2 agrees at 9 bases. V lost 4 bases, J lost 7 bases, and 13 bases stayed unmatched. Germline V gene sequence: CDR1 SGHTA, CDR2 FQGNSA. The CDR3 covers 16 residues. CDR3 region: CASSSGISGRGGTQYF. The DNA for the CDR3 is TGTGCCAGCAGCTCGGGAATTAGCGGGAGAGGGGGGACCCAGTACTTC.

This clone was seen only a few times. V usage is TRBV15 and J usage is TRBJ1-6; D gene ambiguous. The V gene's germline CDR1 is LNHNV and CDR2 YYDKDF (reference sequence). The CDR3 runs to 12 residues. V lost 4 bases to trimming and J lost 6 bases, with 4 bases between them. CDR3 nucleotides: TGTGCCACCAGCACCCGTAATTCACCCCTCCACTTT. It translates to CATSTRNSPLHF.

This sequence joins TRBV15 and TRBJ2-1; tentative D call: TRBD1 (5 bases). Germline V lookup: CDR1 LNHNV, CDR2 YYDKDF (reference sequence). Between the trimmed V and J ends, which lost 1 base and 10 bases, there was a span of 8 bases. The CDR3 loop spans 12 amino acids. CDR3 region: CATSRARQEQFF. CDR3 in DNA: TGTGCCACCAGCAGAGCTCGACAGGAGCAGTTCTTC.

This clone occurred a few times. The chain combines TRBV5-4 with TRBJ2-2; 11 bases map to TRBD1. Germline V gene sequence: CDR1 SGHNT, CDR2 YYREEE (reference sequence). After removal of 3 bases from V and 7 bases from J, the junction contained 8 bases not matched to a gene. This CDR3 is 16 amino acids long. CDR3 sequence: CASSSQDRGPSGELFF. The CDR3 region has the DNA TGTGCCAGCAGCTCCCAGGACAGGGGGCCGAGCGGGGAGCTGTTTTTT.

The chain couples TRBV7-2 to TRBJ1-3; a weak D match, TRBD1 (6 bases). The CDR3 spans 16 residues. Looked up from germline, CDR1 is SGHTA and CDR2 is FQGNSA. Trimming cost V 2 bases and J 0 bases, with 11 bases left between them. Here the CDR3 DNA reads TGTGCCAGCAGCTTACAACAGGGAAGCTCTGGAAACACCATATATTTT. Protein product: CASSLQQGSSGNTIYF.

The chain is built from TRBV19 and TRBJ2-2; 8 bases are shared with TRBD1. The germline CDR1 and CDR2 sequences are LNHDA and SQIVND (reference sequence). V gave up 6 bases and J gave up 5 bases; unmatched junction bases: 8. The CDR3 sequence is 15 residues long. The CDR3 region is CASSIRQGWTGELFF. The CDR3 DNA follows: TGTGCCAGTAGCATTCGACAGGGGTGGACCGGGGAGCTGTTTTTT.

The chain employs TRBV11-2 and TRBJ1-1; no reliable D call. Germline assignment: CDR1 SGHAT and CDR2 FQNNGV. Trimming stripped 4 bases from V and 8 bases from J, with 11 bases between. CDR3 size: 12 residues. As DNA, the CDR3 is TGTGCCAGCAGCTGGAGGGTGACAGAAGCTTTCTTT. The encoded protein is CASSWRVTEAFF.

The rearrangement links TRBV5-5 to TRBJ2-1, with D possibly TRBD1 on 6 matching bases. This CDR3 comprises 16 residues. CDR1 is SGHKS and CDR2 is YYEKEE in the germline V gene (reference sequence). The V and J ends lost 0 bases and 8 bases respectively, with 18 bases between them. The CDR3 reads CASSLVTTRGLDEQFF. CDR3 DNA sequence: TGTGCCAGCAGCTTGGTTACCACCAGGGGATTGGATGAGCAGTTCTTC.

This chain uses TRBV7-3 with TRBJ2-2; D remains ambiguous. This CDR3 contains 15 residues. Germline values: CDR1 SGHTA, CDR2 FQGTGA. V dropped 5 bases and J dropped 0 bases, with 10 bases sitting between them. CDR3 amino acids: CASSQTPPNTGELFF. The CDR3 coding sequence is TGTGCCAGCAGCCAAACACCACCGAACACCGGGGAGCTGTTTTTT.

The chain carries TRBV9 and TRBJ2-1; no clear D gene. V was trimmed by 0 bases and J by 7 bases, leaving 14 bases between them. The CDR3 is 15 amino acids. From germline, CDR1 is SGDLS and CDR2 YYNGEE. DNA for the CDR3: TGTGCCAGCAGCGTAGACCCATTAGCTTTGAATGAGCAGTTCTTC. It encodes CASSVDPLALNEQFF. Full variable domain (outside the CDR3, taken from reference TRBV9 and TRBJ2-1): DSGVTQTPKHLITATGQRVTLRCSPRSGDLSVYWYQQSLDQGLQFLIQYYNGEERAKGNILERFSAQQFPDLHSELNLSSLELGDSALYFCASSVDPLALNEQFFGPGTRLTVL.

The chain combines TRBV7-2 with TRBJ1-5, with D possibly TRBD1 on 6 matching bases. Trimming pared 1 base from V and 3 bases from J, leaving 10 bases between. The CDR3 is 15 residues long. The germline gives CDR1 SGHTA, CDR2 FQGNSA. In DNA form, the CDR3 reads TGTGCCAGCAGCTTAGAACAGGGCCCCAATCAGCCCCAGCATTTT. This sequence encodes CASSLEQGPNQPQHF.

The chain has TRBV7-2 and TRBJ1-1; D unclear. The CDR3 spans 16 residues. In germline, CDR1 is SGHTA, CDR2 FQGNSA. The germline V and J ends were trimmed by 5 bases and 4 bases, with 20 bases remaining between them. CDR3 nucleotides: TGTGCCAGCAGCCCATGGGCAGTCAGAGCTGGCACTGAAGCTTTCTTT. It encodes CASSPWAVRAGTEAFF.

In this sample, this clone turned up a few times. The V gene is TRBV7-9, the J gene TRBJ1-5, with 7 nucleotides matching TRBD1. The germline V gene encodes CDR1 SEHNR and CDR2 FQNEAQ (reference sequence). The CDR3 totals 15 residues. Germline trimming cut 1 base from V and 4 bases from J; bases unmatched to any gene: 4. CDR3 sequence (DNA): TGTGCCAGCAGCTTAGAGGGGGCAGGGAATCAGCCCCAGCATTTT. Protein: CASSLEGAGNQPQHF.

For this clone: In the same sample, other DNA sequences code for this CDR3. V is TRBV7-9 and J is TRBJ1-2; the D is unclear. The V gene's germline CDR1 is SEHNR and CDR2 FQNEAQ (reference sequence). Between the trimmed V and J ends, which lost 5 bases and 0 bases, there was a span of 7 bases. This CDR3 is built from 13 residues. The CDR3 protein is CASSLSSNYGYTF. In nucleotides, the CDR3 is TGTGCCAGCAGCCTTAGTTCTAACTATGGCTACACCTTC.

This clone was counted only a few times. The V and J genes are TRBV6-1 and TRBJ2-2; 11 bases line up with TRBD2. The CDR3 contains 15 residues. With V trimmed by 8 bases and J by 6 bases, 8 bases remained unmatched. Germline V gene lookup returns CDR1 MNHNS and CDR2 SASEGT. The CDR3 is CASGDSGRVAGELFF. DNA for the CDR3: TGTGCCAGCGGGGATAGCGGGAGGGTAGCCGGGGAGCTGTTTTTT.

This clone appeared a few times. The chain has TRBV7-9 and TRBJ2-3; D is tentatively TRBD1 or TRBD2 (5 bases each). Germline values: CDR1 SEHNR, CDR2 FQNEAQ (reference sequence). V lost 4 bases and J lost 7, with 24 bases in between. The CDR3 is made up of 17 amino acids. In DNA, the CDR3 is TGTGCCAGCAGCTCTGGGACGGGACCGAAGAGGTGGAATACGCAGTATTTT. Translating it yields CASSSGTGPKRWNTQYF.